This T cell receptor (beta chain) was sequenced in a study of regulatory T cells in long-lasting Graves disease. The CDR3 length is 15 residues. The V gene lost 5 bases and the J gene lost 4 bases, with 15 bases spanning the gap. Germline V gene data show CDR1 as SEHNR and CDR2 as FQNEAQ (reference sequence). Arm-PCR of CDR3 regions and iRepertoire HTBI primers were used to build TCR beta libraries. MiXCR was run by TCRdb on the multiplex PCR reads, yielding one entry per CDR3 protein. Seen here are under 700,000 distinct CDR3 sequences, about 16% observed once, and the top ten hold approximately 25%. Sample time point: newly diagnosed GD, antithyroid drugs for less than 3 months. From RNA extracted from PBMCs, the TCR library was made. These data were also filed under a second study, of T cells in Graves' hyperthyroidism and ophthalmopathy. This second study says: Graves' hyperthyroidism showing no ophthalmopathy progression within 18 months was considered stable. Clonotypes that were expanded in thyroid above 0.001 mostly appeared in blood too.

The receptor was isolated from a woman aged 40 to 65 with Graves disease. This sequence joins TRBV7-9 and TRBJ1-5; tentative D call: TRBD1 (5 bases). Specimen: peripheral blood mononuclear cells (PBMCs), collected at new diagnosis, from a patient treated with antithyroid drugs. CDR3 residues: CASSQGTSENQPQHF. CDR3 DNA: TGTGCCAGCAGCCAAGGGACTTCTGAAAATCAGCCCCAGCATTTT.